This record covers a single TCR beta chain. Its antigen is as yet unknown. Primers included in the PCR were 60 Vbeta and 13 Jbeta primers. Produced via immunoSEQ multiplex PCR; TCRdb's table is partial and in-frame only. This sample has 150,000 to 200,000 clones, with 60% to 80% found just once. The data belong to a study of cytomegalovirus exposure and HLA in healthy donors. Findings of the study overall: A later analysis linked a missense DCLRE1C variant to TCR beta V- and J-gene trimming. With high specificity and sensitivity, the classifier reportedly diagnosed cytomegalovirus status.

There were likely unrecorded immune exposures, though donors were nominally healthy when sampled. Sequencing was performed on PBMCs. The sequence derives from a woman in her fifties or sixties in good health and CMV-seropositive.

DNA of the CDR3: TGTGCCAGCAGCGACCGCGGGGGGGTCACCGGGGAGCTGTTTTTT. This gives the protein CASSDRGGVTGELFF. The genes are TRBV9 and TRBJ2-2, with 9 bases matching TRBD2. The CDR3 has 15 residues. Trimming at V came to 3 bases and at J to 4 bases, leaving 4 bases not matched to a gene. Looked up from germline, CDR1 is SGDLS and CDR2 is YYNGEE.